This TCR beta chain was found in a study of CD8 T cells in ankylosing spondylitis. It was by quantitative 5'-RACE with molecular barcodes that TCR beta libraries were made. TCRdb analysed the 5' RACE reads with MiXCR anew, one entry per CDR3 protein. This sample has 200,000 to 250,000 distinct CDR3 sequences, with roughly a tenth found just once. The CDR3 consists of 12 residues. V shed 6 bases and J shed 5 bases, with 10 bases lying between them. This clonotype was observed at least ten times. V is TRBV12-3 or TRBV12-4 and J is TRBJ2-5; D is perhaps TRBD1 or TRBD2 (6 bases each). The source material was blood, either unsorted or a sorted T cell fraction (not recorded which). The clonotype was recovered from a male donor with ankylosing spondylitis or in good health (not recorded which). CDR3 residues: CASSTGAETQYF. DNA for the CDR3: TGTGCCAGCAGCACGGGGGCGGAGACCCAGTACTTC.